This TCR beta chain came from a study of beta chain features in type 1 diabetes. Per donor, one heparinised blood draw averaged approximately 110 mL. Germline V gene lookup returns CDR1 SEHNR and CDR2 FQNEAQ (reference sequence). The V gene end was trimmed by 5 bases and the J gene end by 6 bases; junction bases not matched to a gene: 16. The CDR3 has 17 residues. Study findings and constraints: TCRB CDR3s from Type 1 diabetes patients were moderately but significantly shorter in all four CD4+ subsets.

With respect to this clone: No antigen is known for it.

The sequenced template was cDNA made from the entire isolated RNA. Naive, central memory and regulatory T cell samples averaged roughly 3.7 million reads. TCRdb keeps only in-frame clones here, not all; method: immunoSEQ multiplex PCR. The table records about 150,000 clones, about 8.1% of them present only once. This chain joins TRBV7-9 and TRBJ2-1, with 7 nucleotides matching TRBD1. The clonotype was recovered from a man in his late teens or twenties in good health. Input material: central memory CD4+ T cells from blood. CDR3 in amino acids: CASSLQRQGKNPNEQFF. CDR3 DNA: TGTGCCAGCAGCCTTCAACGACAGGGCAAAAACCCCAATGAGCAGTTCTTC.